This T cell receptor beta chain came from a study of human T cells and chemical hapten exposure. On the study more broadly: Largely, small differences in pooled library volume made per-sample TCR yields vary. Findings and limits, study-wide: DPC sensitization did not alter TCRs above 1 in 1000 frequency. Expanded TCRs clustered into significantly more large CDR3 similarity groups than controls, the analysis revealed.

This clonotype has at least ten counts. What it binds is unknown. TCRdb reanalysed the RACE reads using MiXCR and keeps one entry per CDR3 protein. In the table there are some 79,000 distinct CDR3 sequences, 7% to 8% of which are singletons. Trimming removed 2 bases at V and 7 bases at J, with 4 bases between. The germline gives CDR1 SGHDT, CDR2 YYEEEE. CDR3 size: 12 residues. The time point: patch test 1, 2 weeks after DPC sensitization. Treatment in this sample: therapeutic diphenylcyclopropenone sensitization with weekly scalp DPC. The genes are TRBV5-6 and TRBJ1-6; D uncertain. This TCR was recovered from a woman aged 25 to 45 with alopecia areata. Some clones in this sample may be carry-over from other donors' samples. The starting material was whole blood, obtained in connection with sensitization to the hapten diphenylcyclopropenone (DPC). The DNA for the CDR3 is TGTGCCAGCAGCTTTCTCAATTCACCCCTCCACTTT. Amino acids: CASSFLNSPLHF.